This record covers a single T cell receptor (beta chain). Its antigen remains unidentified. This may arise from a read error, as a much more abundant clone is one base away. As the CDR3 is not closed by the conserved phenylalanine or tryptophan, this likely results from a read error. These data come from a study of tumor-infiltrating lymphocytes in primary liver carcinoma (dated by TCRdb to 2015 to 2018). The study in broad terms: Between late 2015 and 2016, about five patients in China with histopathologically diagnosed primary liver carcinoma had their tumors surgically resected. Tumors of the five patients were stage T1-T3 N0M0 with maximum diameters of roughly 4.2 to 11 cm. Of the five patients (three men and two women, aged 30 to 69 years), four had hepatocellular carcinoma and one had combined HCC and intrahepatic cholangiocarcinoma. Samples yielded roughly 3.5 to 7.5 million productive TCRbeta reads; read depth did not differ significantly between tissue types. Technical replicate repertoires showed high reproducibility, with mean shared-clone rates roughly 0.89 and correlation coefficients above 0.95. Across five regions of each liver tumor, along with adjacent normal tissue and blood, the study brought together TCRbeta repertoire sequencing, expression microarrays and whole-exome sequencing. TCRbeta repertoire sequencing covered roughly 35 specimens from 5 patients: roughly 25 tumor regions, 5 adjacent noncancerous liver tissues and 5 peripheral blood samples.

Blood RNA was extracted from unsorted whole blood with TRIzol reagent; germline DNA came from the DNeasy Blood & Tissue kit. At the time of sampling, the patients were treatment-naive and had chronic HBV infection. Around 4 milliliters of peripheral blood were collected into K2EDTA tubes before surgery. A distance of 12 bases separates the germline ends of V and J, which lose 11 bases and 2 bases respectively. CDR1 and CDR2 (WSHSY, SAAADI) derive from the germline V gene. The length of the CDR3 is 12 amino acids, counting both ends. The CDR3 DNA has 36 bases and is translated from base 1. Using a constant-region primer and ProtoScript II reverse transcriptase, TCRbeta-specific cDNA was reverse-transcribed from 500 to 650 ng total RNA. The TCRbeta libraries were prepared through three rounds of nested multiplex PCR following a slightly modified ARM-PCR procedure. Each of the first two PCR rounds ran for roughly 9 cycles and used multiplex TRBV1-TRBV30 forward primers together with a Cbeta reverse primer. Sample barcodes and Illumina adapters were attached in a final 25-cycle PCR using Deep VentR polymerase. Before sequencing, amplicons of 200-500 bp were gel-purified using a QIAquick gel extraction kit. An Illumina HiSeq 2500 was used to sequence the TCRbeta amplicons, generating 250-bp paired-end reads. In the original analysis: Quality trimming of reads was performed with Trimmomatic v0.33, and paired reads were merged with FLASH v1.2.11 so that full CDR3 sequences could be recovered. MiGEC v1.2.1b assigned V, D and J germline segments to the rearranged TCRbeta sequences. Clonotype statistics, along with Shannon-Wiener diversity indices, were calculated using VDJtools v1.0.0. To cut down on sampling bias, every analysis after diversity analysis relied on just the 250 most abundant clonotypes from each sample. TCRdb reran the public reads through fastp at Q25 and MiXCR, keeping productive beta chains. Rows matching on CDR3 protein sequence are summarized as one entry with the most common DNA and genes. The V and J calls, along with clone size, are taken from TCRdb and not from the paper's own processing. In this sample the table shows 250,000 to 400,000 distinct CDR3 sequences, 55% to 65% of which occur a single time. The ten largest clonotypes hold roughly 8.9% of the sample.

Findings and caveats that apply to the study as a whole: Because only the TCR beta chain was sequenced and unpaired alpha chains were not captured, true repertoire diversity is likely underestimated. Repertoire overlap was higher between tumor regions (mean about 36%) than tumor-adjacent (approximately 17%) or tumor-blood (roughly 14%) pairs, consistent with antigen-driven expansion. With just 4 or 5 patients in the study, the authors point out that the findings should be validated in a larger study. Bulk unsorted samples precluded comparing CD4+ and CD8+ T cell repertoires. A significantly larger repertoire fraction was made up by the top 250 clones in tumors than in blood (p = 0.039).

Sequencing was carried out using peripheral blood. This receptor was identified in a man between 35 and 55 years old with primary liver carcinoma and hepatitis B virus infection. The rearrangement combines TRBV10-2 with TRBJ1-1; the D gene cannot be named for sure. Read as DNA, the sequence is TGCGCCTCCACGGGGATCAACACTGAAGCTTTCTAT. It translates to CASTGINTEAFY.